Each of the 27 T cell receptor beta chains below was sequenced from the same sample in a study of cytomegalovirus exposure and HLA in healthy donors. Clones were sequenced by immunoSEQ multiplex PCR, and TCRdb holds only the in-frame ones, with some missing. The sample contains about 82,000 clones, approximately 93% of which appear only once. Sample: PBMCs. The receptors here all came from a man younger than 35 in good health and CMV-seronegative.

V usage is TRBV5-1 and J usage is TRBJ2-1; TRBD1 is a possible D gene (6 bases). With 0 bases removed from V and 10 bases from J, the gap between germline ends came to 17 bases. The CDR3 has 15 residues. Germline CDR1 is SGHRS and CDR2 is YFSETQ. CDR3 in amino acids: CASSLEQGIRWEQFF. CDR3 bases: TGCGCCAGCAGCTTGGAACAGGGAATCAGATGGGAGCAGTTCTTC.

The gene calls are TRBV6-1 and TRBJ1-5, with TRBD1 as a possible D gene (5 bases). V was shortened by 3 bases and J by 2 bases, with 17 bases between the two germline ends. This CDR3 contains 17 residues. Germline lookup yields CDR1 MNHNS and CDR2 SASEGT. This CDR3 is CASSDLGDPFGNQPQHF. The CDR3 bases are TGTGCCAGCAGTGACCTAGGGGATCCTTTCGGCAATCAGCCCCAGCATTTT.

This clone was recorded once. CDR3 nucleotides: TGTGCCAGCAGTGGGACAGGGGGCTCTGGGGCCAACGTCCTGACTTTC. Its protein product is CASSGTGGSGANVLTF. V gene TRBV6-1 combines with J gene TRBJ2-6; TRBD1 matches at 10 bases. Per germline, CDR1 MNHNS and CDR2 SASEGT. The trim removed 4 bases at V and 0 bases at J, leaving 0 bases unmatched. This CDR3 contains 16 residues.

The V call is TRBV30, the J call TRBJ1-5; D unresolved. V lost 0 bases to trimming and J lost 3 bases, with 12 bases between them. CDR3 length equals 15 residues. Germline CDR1 is GTSNPN and CDR2 is SVGIG (reference sequence). This CDR3 reads CAWSVRNQINQPQHF. Written as DNA, the CDR3 is TGTGCCTGGAGTGTGAGGAACCAGATCAATCAGCCCCAGCATTTT.

The chain carries TRBV11-2 and TRBJ2-1; D might be TRBD1 (6 bases). V lost 5 bases and J lost 10, with 15 bases in between. The CDR3 sequence is 13 residues long. Germline V lookup: CDR1 SGHAT, CDR2 FQNNGV. The CDR3 loop is CASSPDRLNEQFF. The CDR3 DNA sequence: TGTGCCAGCAGCCCAGACAGGCTGAACGAGCAGTTCTTC.

The chain has TRBV5-4 and TRBJ1-2, with D hard to call. V was shortened by 2 bases and J by 4 bases, with 15 bases between the two germline ends. CDR1 is SGHNT, CDR2 YYREEE, per germline (reference sequence). The CDR3 has 15 residues. Here the CDR3 reads CASSFVGREIYGYTF. Here the CDR3 DNA reads TGTGCCAGCAGCTTTGTTGGGCGAGAGATCTATGGCTACACCTTC.

The chain links TRBV10-1 to TRBJ2-2; 8 nucleotides align to TRBD2. The CDR3 length is 15 residues. Germline V CDR1 and CDR2: WNHNN, SYGVQD (reference sequence). Trimming took 3 bases from V and 4 from J; bases not matched to a gene: 4. The chain's CDR3 is CASSDWRGATGELFF. CDR3 DNA sequence: TGCGCCAGCAGTGACTGGCGGGGGGCCACCGGGGAGCTGTTTTTT.

This chain connects TRBV28 to TRBJ2-4, with a weak D call TRBD2 (5 bases). V was trimmed by 7 bases and J by 0 bases, leaving 13 bases between them. CDR3 length: 15 amino acids. CDR1 MDHEN and CDR2 SYDVKM come from the germline V gene. The CDR3 DNA sequence: TGTGCCAGCAAGAGCTCGGGATTAGCCAAAAACATTCAGTACTTC. Translated: CASKSSGLAKNIQYF. The whole variable domain, filled in from reference TRBV28 and TRBJ2-4, reads DVKVTQSSRYLVKRTGEKVFLECVQDMDHENMFWYRQDPGLGLRLIYFSYDVKMKEKGDIPEGYSVSREKKERFSLILESASTNQTSMYLCASKSSGLAKNIQYFGAGTRLSVL.

The genes are TRBV29-1 and TRBJ2-7; maybe TRBD1 (5 bases). The germline V gene encodes CDR1 SQVTM and CDR2 ANQGSEA. This CDR3 has 14 amino acids. Between the trimmed V and J ends, which lost 4 bases and 0 bases, there was a span of 13 bases. The CDR3 region is CSVVTGPSSYEQYF. The CDR3 region has the DNA TGCAGCGTTGTAACAGGCCCTAGCTCCTACGAGCAGTACTTC.

V is TRBV27 and J is TRBJ2-7, with 8 bases fitting TRBD2. Germline-derived CDR1 and CDR2 are MNHEY and SMNVEV (reference sequence). The CDR3 runs to 16 residues. With 5 bases clipped from V and 3 bases from J, the junction kept 12 bases outside the gene matches. In DNA form, the CDR3 reads TGTGCCAGCAGTGCACTAGCGGCGGGGAGGTACTACGAGCAGTACTTC. Encoded protein: CASSALAAGRYYEQYF.

This clone showed up just once. The rearrangement links TRBV4-1 to TRBJ2-7, with TRBD2 as a possible D gene (5 bases). This CDR3 contains 16 residues. Germline loops: CDR1 MGHRA, CDR2 YSYEKL. The germline V and J ends were trimmed by 2 bases and 7 bases, with 21 bases remaining between them. In nucleotides, the CDR3 is TGCGCCAGCAGCCAACCACTACGGGCAGTGCCGGGGGAGCAGTACTTC. This codes for CASSQPLRAVPGEQYF.

This clone was observed a handful of times. The genes are TRBV5-1 and TRBJ2-7; 9 nucleotides match TRBD1. The CDR3 runs to 15 residues. J was trimmed by 3 bases and V by 2 bases; bases with no gene match: 6. CDR1 and CDR2 from the germline V gene are SGHRS and YFSETQ. CDR3 residues: CASSLTTGGIYEQYF. CDR3 DNA: TGCGCCAGCAGCTTAACGACAGGGGGAATCTACGAGCAGTACTTC.

The V and J genes are TRBV5-6 and TRBJ1-2; D may be TRBD1 (5 bases). The CDR3 sequence is 13 residues long. V was shortened by 4 bases and J by 1 base, with 8 bases between the two germline ends. Germline-derived CDR1 and CDR2 are SGHDT and YYEEEE. In nucleotides, the CDR3 is TGTGCCAGCAGCCTGCAGGGTAACTATGGCTACACCTTC. Its protein product is CASSLQGNYGYTF.

The V call is TRBV5-1, the J call TRBJ1-3; a weak D match, TRBD1 (5 bases). This CDR3 has 14 residues. Trimming took 0 bases from V and 4 from J, leaving 8 bases between them. The germline CDR1 and CDR2 sequences are SGHRS and YFSETQ. In DNA, the CDR3 is TGCGCCAGCAGCTTGGGGGACTTCGGAAACACCATATATTTT. This translates into CASSLGDFGNTIYF. The full variable domain, completed using reference TRBV5-1 and TRBJ1-3, is KAGVTQTPRYLIKTRGQQVTLSCSPISGHRSVSWYQQTPGQGLQFLFEYFSETQRNKGNFPGRFSGRQFSNSRSEMNVSTLELGDSALYLCASSLGDFGNTIYFGEGSWLTVV.

The chain has TRBV7-3 and TRBJ2-5; 8 bases align to TRBD1. The CDR3 is 14 residues long. J was trimmed by 1 base and V by 5 bases; bases with no gene match: 3. Germline V gene data show CDR1 as SGHTA and CDR2 as FQGTGA. The chain's CDR3 is CASSRTGGQETQYF. The CDR3 bases are TGTGCCAGCAGCAGAACAGGGGGCCAAGAGACCCAGTACTTC.

V usage is TRBV19 and J usage is TRBJ2-2; 8 bases are shared with TRBD1. Germline trimming cut 3 bases from V and 5 bases from J; bases unmatched to any gene: 8. Per germline, CDR1 LNHDA and CDR2 SQIVND (reference sequence). This CDR3 is 16 amino acids long. CDR3 bases: TGTGCCAGTAGTATTCGGGCGGGACAGGCTACCGGGGAGCTGTTTTTT. Translated, it gives CASSIRAGQATGELFF.

The gene calls are TRBV5-4 and TRBJ1-2, with TRBD1 identical over 7 bases. Unmatched junction bases numbered 10, after V lost 4 bases and J lost 4 bases. CDR1 and CDR2 (germline): SGHNT, YYREEE (reference sequence). This CDR3 contains 15 residues. The CDR3 loop is CASSLRDSRLYGYTF. Written as DNA, the CDR3 is TGTGCCAGCAGCCTCCGGGACAGCCGACTCTATGGCTACACCTTC.

This sequence joins TRBV5-1 and TRBJ2-6; maybe TRBD1 (5 bases). V lost 2 bases and J 0 bases, leaving 6 bases between the germline ends. The CDR3 extends over 15 amino acids. The V gene's germline CDR1 is SGHRS and CDR2 YFSETQ. The chain's CDR3 is CASSFDSSGANVLTF. The CDR3 nucleotides read TGCGCCAGCAGCTTCGACAGCTCTGGGGCCAACGTCCTGACTTTC.

This clone was seen more than once but under ten times. The chain joins TRBV19 to TRBJ1-2, with D hard to call. The CDR3 length is 12 residues. V lost 3 bases and J 4 bases, leaving 6 bases between the germline ends. Germline lookup yields CDR1 LNHDA and CDR2 SQIVND (reference sequence). The CDR3 DNA is TGTGCCAGTAGTATGGGAGGCTATGGCTACACCTTC. Its translation: CASSMGGYGYTF.

J is TRBJ2-1 and V is TRBV7-9, with no clear D. Trimming cost V 4 bases and J 3 bases, with 19 bases left between them. The CDR3 sequence is 17 residues long. The germline V gene has CDR1 SEHNR and CDR2 FQNEAQ (reference sequence). CDR3 residues: CASSSSREVRFYNEQFF. The CDR3 DNA sequence: TGTGCCAGCAGCTCATCCCGAGAGGTCCGATTCTACAATGAGCAGTTCTTC.

V gene TRBV27 combines with J gene TRBJ2-1; D not certain. The CDR3 extends over 14 amino acids. Germline CDR1 MNHEY, CDR2 SMNVEV (reference sequence). The V end was cut by 3 bases, the J end by 0 bases, with 6 bases between. The CDR3 nucleotides read TGTGCCAGCAGTTTCCTGAGCTCCTACAATGAGCAGTTCTTC. It translates to CASSFLSSYNEQFF.

The rearrangement joins TRBV30 to TRBJ1-2; tentative D call: TRBD1 (5 bases). The CDR3 has 15 residues. CDR1 is GTSNPN, CDR2 SVGIG, per germline (reference sequence). V lost 0 bases, J lost 1 base, and 12 bases lay in between. This CDR3 reads CAWSVQGEGNYGYTF. CDR3 coding DNA: TGTGCCTGGAGTGTACAAGGGGAGGGTAACTATGGCTACACCTTC. Looking up the rest from reference TRBV30 and TRBJ1-2 gives the full variable domain: SQTIHQWPATLVQPVGSPLSLECTVEGTSNPNLYWYRQAAGRGLQLLFYSVGIGQISSEVPQNLSASRPQDRQFILSSKKLLLSDSGFYLCAWSVQGEGNYGYTFGSGTRLTVV.

This chain links TRBV6-6 with TRBJ1-5; D remains unclear. From germline, CDR1 is MNHNY and CDR2 SVGAGI (reference sequence). Trimming left V 0 bases short and J 7 bases short, with 7 bases between. The CDR3 runs 13 residues. This CDR3 reads CASSYSPGQPQHF. In DNA form, the CDR3 reads TGTGCCAGCAGTTACTCCCCGGGACAGCCCCAGCATTTT.

This chain joins TRBV4-1 and TRBJ1-1, with TRBD1 as a possible D gene (5 bases). CDR1 MGHRA and CDR2 YSYEKL come from the germline V gene. Trimming cost V 0 bases and J 1 base, with 9 bases left between them. The CDR3 covers 15 residues. CDR3 amino acids: CASSQDLTANTEAFF. CDR3 nucleotide sequence: TGCGCCAGCAGCCAAGATCTGACAGCGAACACTGAAGCTTTCTTT.

This sequence joins TRBV27 and TRBJ2-7; 12 nucleotides align to TRBD1. With V trimmed by 3 bases and J by 4 bases, 7 bases remained unmatched. The CDR3 length is 16 residues. The germline V gene has CDR1 MNHEY and CDR2 SMNVEV (reference sequence). CDR3 protein: CASSFSLGQGAYEQYF. The CDR3 bases are TGTGCCAGCAGTTTTAGTTTGGGACAGGGGGCGTACGAGCAGTACTTC.

V gene TRBV5-6 combines with J gene TRBJ1-5; 8 bases align to TRBD1. Germline CDR1 is SGHDT and CDR2 is YYEEEE. V shed 1 base and J 3 bases; nucleotides not matched to a gene: 3. CDR3 length: 15 residues. CDR3 sequence (DNA): TGTGCCAGCAGCTTGTGGACAGGGTACAATCAGCCCCAGCATTTT. It is translated as CASSLWTGYNQPQHF.

The rearrangement links TRBV18 to TRBJ2-7, with 9 bases lining up with TRBD1. The CDR3 is 15 amino acids. The germline V gene encodes CDR1 KGHSH and CDR2 LQKENI. V was clipped by 3 bases and J by 2 bases; unmatched bases: 5. CDR3 residues: CASSPVTGGPYEQYF. The CDR3 DNA reads as TGTGCCAGCTCACCTGTGACAGGGGGGCCCTACGAGCAGTACTTC.